The clone carrying this T cell receptor beta chain has a handful of counts. The sample belongs to a study of blood T cell repertoires in COVID-19. As for the study in general: Acute and convalescent COVID-19 specimens originated in the United States, Italy and Spain. T cells, B-cell-depleted T cells, or PBMCs provided the cDNA or gDNA that served as material.

V lost 3 bases, J lost 0 bases, and 4 bases stayed unmatched. This CDR3 has 15 residues. Germline CDR1 reads KGHSH; CDR2 reads LQKENI. Original analysis: Reference gene primer amplification gave nucleated cell count estimates. Data came from immunoSEQ multiplex PCR; TCRdb stores just in-frame clones and leaves some out. V, J and clone size derive from that table, while D and trimming were established from the DNA sequence. The sample contains about 190,000 clones, under 80% of which appear only once. This receptor was obtained from a man in his fifties who had recovered from COVID-19. Sequencing was done on a sample of peripheral blood. The chain joins TRBV18 to TRBJ1-1, with TRBD1 matching 7 bases. The CDR3 region has the DNA TGTGCCAGCTCACCGTTGGGACAGATGAACACTGAAGCTTTCTTT. As protein: CASSPLGQMNTEAFF.